The 31 T cell receptor beta chains in this list originate from one sample, sequenced in a study of T-cell memory formation after mild COVID-19. TCRdb reprocessed the 5' RACE reads with MiXCR, giving one entry per CDR3 protein. The data contain about 560,000 distinct CDR3 sequences, roughly a sixth of them seen just once; the ten biggest clones take up 8.1%. Sequencing used PBMCs or a T cell subset sorted from them (not recorded which). These receptors were obtained from an adult woman who had mild COVID-19 (a few samples of this study predate the infection). Cell type and time point are not known.

The rearrangement uses TRBV20-1 and TRBJ2-5; D may be TRBD1 (6 bases). Trimming removed 8 bases from V and 2 bases from J, with 21 bases in between. This CDR3 comprises 15 residues. The germline gives CDR1 DFQATT, CDR2 SNEGSKA (reference sequence). This CDR3 is CSPRRGLRGQETQYF. The DNA of the CDR3 is TGCAGTCCCAGGCGTGGGTTGAGGGGGCAAGAGACCCAGTACTTC.

About this clonotype: At one boundary the junction diverges from the germline segment, which might be a read error. The rearrangement joins TRBV6-4 to TRBJ2-1; 13 nucleotides match TRBD2. The germline V gene has CDR1 MRHNA and CDR2 SNTAGT. This CDR3 has 15 residues. The CDR3 loop reads CASSETSGGLNEQLF. The DNA of the CDR3 is TGTGCCAGCAGTGAGACTAGCGGGGGGCTTAATGAGCAGTTATTC.

This clonotype was seen only a few times. This sequence joins TRBV7-9 and TRBJ2-2; D is unclear. CDR3 length: 17 residues. V lost 9 bases to trimming and J lost 2 bases, with 22 bases between them. Germline V gene lookup returns CDR1 SEHNR and CDR2 FQNEAQ (reference sequence). The CDR3 nucleotides are TGTGCCAGTAACTCACTCTCAAAGACGGCAAACACCGGGGAGCTGTTTTTT. Its translation is CASNSLSKTANTGELFF. Complete variable domain (other parts from reference TRBV7-9 and TRBJ2-2): DTGVSQNPRHKITKRGQNVTFRCDPISEHNRLYWYRQTLGQGPEFLTYFQNEAQLEKSRLLSDRFSAERPKGSFSTLEIQRTEQGDSAMYLCASNSLSKTANTGELFFGEGSRLTVL.

The chain uses TRBV12-3 or TRBV12-4 and TRBJ1-5; no clear D gene. V was shortened by 8 bases and J by 1 base, with 12 bases between the two germline ends. The CDR3 loop spans 14 amino acids. CDR3 sequence: CASRSQESNQPQHF. DNA of the CDR3: TGTGCCAGCCGTAGCCAAGAAAGCAATCAGCCCCAGCATTTT.

The chain carries TRBV9 and TRBJ2-1, with TRBD2 matching 11 bases. J gave up 8 bases and V 3 bases, and 7 bases lay outside the gene matches. The V gene's germline CDR1 is SGDLS and CDR2 YYNGEE. The CDR3 loop spans 15 amino acids. CDR3 nucleotide sequence: TGTGCCAGCAGCGGTAGCGGGGGGGCGGGGGATGAGCAGTTCTTC. It specifies CASSGSGGAGDEQFF.

In this sample, this clonotype turned up many times. The rearrangement joins TRBV29-1 to TRBJ2-5; perhaps TRBD2 as D (5 bases). The CDR3 consists of 12 residues. Trimming took 4 bases from V and 3 from J, leaving 9 bases between them. CDR1 is SQVTM, CDR2 ANQGSEA, per germline. CDR3 sequence (DNA): TGCAGCGTTGTGTGGGGAGAAGAGACCCAGTACTTC. Encoded protein: CSVVWGEETQYF. Variable domain in full (rest from reference TRBV29-1 and TRBJ2-5): SAVISQKPSRDICQRGTSLTIQCQVDSQVTMMFWYRQQPGQSLTLIATANQGSEATYESGFVIDKFPISRPNLTFSTLTVSNMSPEDSSIYLCSVVWGEETQYFGPGTRLLVL.

This chain connects TRBV30 to TRBJ2-7; TRBD1 matches 9 bases. After removal of 2 bases from V and 6 bases from J, the junction contained 8 bases not matched to a gene. The germline CDR1 and CDR2 sequences are GTSNPN and SVGIG (reference sequence). This CDR3 contains 14 residues. The CDR3 spells CAWSYGTGWAEQYF. The CDR3 region has the DNA TGTGCCTGGAGTTACGGGACAGGGTGGGCCGAGCAGTACTTC.

The rearrangement joins TRBV19 to TRBJ1-4; D gene uncertain. Germline loops: CDR1 LNHDA, CDR2 SQIVND (reference sequence). The CDR3 runs 15 residues. V lost 5 bases to trimming and J lost 5 bases, with 15 bases between them. The CDR3 nucleotides are TGTGCCAGTAGTGATAACCGCGGATCGAATGAAAAACTGTTTTTT. Its translation is CASSDNRGSNEKLFF.

The V and J genes are TRBV12-3 or TRBV12-4 and TRBJ1-1; no clear D. V shed 5 bases and J shed 14 bases, with 21 bases lying between them. This CDR3 is built from 13 residues. Here the CDR3 reads CASSRIGTRSEFF. The CDR3 DNA sequence: TGTGCCAGCAGTAGGATAGGAACTCGATCAGAGTTCTTT.

This chain uses TRBV7-9 with TRBJ1-2; D remains unclear. Germline CDR1 is SEHNR and CDR2 is FQNEAQ (reference sequence). Trimming pared 11 bases from V and 1 base from J, leaving 14 bases between. The length of the CDR3 is 13 residues. This CDR3 is CAGDEGHNYGYTF. Here the CDR3 DNA reads TGTGCCGGAGACGAGGGCCATAACTATGGCTACACCTTC.

This clonotype has more than one count but fewer than ten. The chain is built from TRBV7-9 and TRBJ2-7; the D gene is possibly TRBD2 (6 bases). CDR3 size: 15 residues. Looked up from germline, CDR1 is SEHNR and CDR2 is FQNEAQ (reference sequence). V lost 6 bases, J lost 0 bases, and 15 bases lay in between. The CDR3 coding sequence is TGTGCCAGCAGGCCCGGGGGTTTCGGCTCCTACGAGCAGTACTTC. As protein: CASRPGGFGSYEQYF.

This clonotype was detected only a few times. The CDR3 region has the DNA TGCAGCGTCCCGGTCCCAGGTGGCTACACCTTC. Residues: CSVPVPGGYTF. V is TRBV29-1 and J is TRBJ1-2, with D unclear. This CDR3 has 11 residues. Per germline, CDR1 SQVTM and CDR2 ANQGSEA. Trimming stripped 6 bases from V and 7 bases from J, with 12 bases between.

In its sample, this clonotype was seen a few times. The chain couples TRBV4-3 to TRBJ1-3; the match to TRBD1 covers 12 bases. Germline V lookup: CDR1 LGHNA, CDR2 YSLEER. The V and J ends lost 1 base and 0 bases, in that order; junction bases with no gene match: 13. The CDR3 contains 21 residues. The CDR3 spells CASSQVGVGQGALGSGNTIYF. CDR3 coding DNA: TGCGCCAGCAGCCAAGTCGGTGTGGGACAGGGGGCACTTGGCTCTGGAAACACCATATATTTT.

There are a few counts of this clonotype. CDR3 residues: CSVDDGTSYEQYF. For the CDR3, the DNA is TGCAGCGTTGATGACGGAACCTCCTACGAGCAGTACTTC. The V call is TRBV29-1, the J call TRBJ2-7; D is undetermined. The CDR3 sequence is 13 residues long. Germline V gene sequence: CDR1 SQVTM, CDR2 ANQGSEA. V was clipped by 3 bases and J by 0 bases, with 9 bases between them.

This clonotype was detected a few times. The V call is TRBV27, the J call TRBJ2-7; 7 bases fit TRBD1. This CDR3 has 16 residues. The germline CDR1 and CDR2 sequences are MNHEY and SMNVEV (reference sequence). Germline trimming cut 4 bases from V and 3 bases from J; bases unmatched to any gene: 12. The CDR3, as DNA: TGTGCCAGCAGTTCCACGACAGGGTTCGCCAGCTACGAGCAGTACTTC. Its translation is CASSSTTGFASYEQYF.

The gene calls are TRBV18 and TRBJ1-4, with TRBD1 matching 10 bases. Losses at the gene ends were 4 bases for V and 8 bases for J; bases not matched to a gene: 7. Germline V CDR1 and CDR2: KGHSH, LQKENI. The CDR3 loop spans 15 amino acids. The CDR3 DNA reads as TGTGCCAGCTCACATGGGACAGGGGAGGTCGAAAAACTGTTTTTT. Amino acid sequence: CASSHGTGEVEKLFF.

This clonotype was found a few times. The chain employs TRBV9 and TRBJ2-7, with D possibly TRBD1 on 5 matching bases. V was pared by 0 bases and J by 2 bases, with 9 bases between. The CDR3 sequence is 14 residues long. The germline V gene has CDR1 SGDLS and CDR2 YYNGEE. CDR3 loop: CASSVGQYPYEQYF. The CDR3 nucleotides read TGTGCCAGCAGCGTAGGACAGTATCCCTACGAGCAGTACTTC.

A few counts support this clonotype. V and J are TRBV9 and TRBJ2-1; 7 nucleotides line up with TRBD2. J was trimmed by 13 bases and V by 0 bases; bases with no gene match: 16. This CDR3 comprises 16 residues. CDR1 is SGDLS, CDR2 YYNGEE, per germline. As DNA, the CDR3 is TGTGCCAGCAGCGTAGGACCACAGAGCAGGTCGGGGGGACAGTTCTTC. Amino acids: CASSVGPQSRSGGQFF.

This clonotype was detected a few times. V usage is TRBV29-1 and J usage is TRBJ2-7; D may be TRBD2 (5 bases). The CDR3 has 12 amino acids. Germline V gene sequence: CDR1 SQVTM, CDR2 ANQGSEA. The ends were cut back, 4 bases at V and 3 bases at J, with 10 bases in the middle. CDR3 sequence reads: CSVVVDYYEQYF. CDR3 DNA sequence: TGCAGCGTTGTAGTTGACTACTACGAGCAGTACTTC.

The chain carries TRBV3-1 and TRBJ2-7; 13 positions match TRBD2. The V gene end was trimmed by 4 bases and the J gene end by 7 bases; junction bases not matched to a gene: 7. Per germline, CDR1 LGHDT and CDR2 YNNKEL (reference sequence). The CDR3 consists of 15 residues. CDR3 protein: CASSPTSGGASEQYF. CDR3 sequence (DNA): TGTGCCAGCAGCCCTACTAGCGGGGGGGCAAGTGAGCAGTACTTC.

This clonotype was counted ten times or more. V is TRBV5-1 and J is TRBJ1-2; TRBD1 matches 7 bases. CDR1 and CDR2 from the germline V gene are SGHRS and YFSETQ. There are 13 residues in the CDR3. J was trimmed by 4 bases and V by 4 bases; bases with no gene match: 4. For the CDR3, the DNA is TGCGCCAGCAGCACTGGACAGGTCTATGGCTACACCTTC. Translating it yields CASSTGQVYGYTF.

The rearrangement links TRBV7-9 to TRBJ2-1; TRBD2 matches 14 bases. The germline CDR1 and CDR2 sequences are SEHNR and FQNEAQ (reference sequence). The CDR3 has 17 residues. Germline trimming cut 5 bases from V and 6 bases from J; bases unmatched to any gene: 9. In nucleotides, the CDR3 is TGTGCCAGCAGCCCTGCCCTTGGGACTAGCGGGAGCAATGAGCAGTTCTTC. It codes for CASSPALGTSGSNEQFF.

This clonotype has only a few counts. The rearrangement joins TRBV20-1 to TRBJ2-3; 14 nucleotides match TRBD2. J lost 3 bases, V lost 4 bases, and 15 bases had no gene match. The CDR3 sequence is 19 residues long. CDR1 DFQATT and CDR2 SNEGSKA come from the germline V gene (reference sequence). DNA for the CDR3: TGCAGTGCTACCCCCACCCCGGGACTAGCGGGAGTTCGAACAGATACGCAGTATTTT. Translated, it gives CSATPTPGLAGVRTDTQYF.

This clonotype appeared a few times. The rearrangement joins TRBV6-6 to TRBJ2-5, with 8 bases lining up with TRBD2. This CDR3 is built from 16 residues. Trimming at V came to 5 bases and at J to 5 bases, leaving 13 bases not matched to a gene. CDR1 is MNHNY and CDR2 is SVGAGI in the germline V gene (reference sequence). CDR3 DNA sequence: TGTGCCAGCAGTCGTACTCCGGGACTAGTTTTGGAGACCCAGTACTTC. Its translation is CASSRTPGLVLETQYF.

This clonotype has ten or more counts. The rearrangement joins TRBV7-3 to TRBJ1-1; the D is unclear. The CDR3 consists of 13 residues. V was trimmed by 1 base and J by 4 bases, leaving 7 bases between them. Germline values: CDR1 SGHTA, CDR2 FQGTGA. The chain's CDR3 is CASSLKGSTEAFF. The CDR3 DNA is TGTGCCAGCAGCTTAAAGGGTTCCACTGAAGCTTTCTTT.

The chain is built from TRBV7-2 and TRBJ1-2, with D hard to call. Germline loops: CDR1 SGHTA, CDR2 FQGNSA. Trimming removed 5 bases at V and 8 bases at J, with 15 bases between. This CDR3 comprises 13 residues. The DNA for the CDR3 is TGTGCCAGCAGCCAACAGACGGGTATCGGCTACACCTTC. It codes for CASSQQTGIGYTF.

The chain employs TRBV14 and TRBJ1-3, with TRBD1 as a possible D gene (5 bases). V dropped 1 base and J dropped 1 base, with 20 bases sitting between them. CDR1 is SGHDN, CDR2 FVKESK, per germline. The CDR3 loop spans 19 amino acids. The CDR3 sequence: CASSQVGAFWRSSGNTIYF. The CDR3 DNA is TGTGCCAGCAGCCAAGTCGGGGCTTTTTGGAGGTCATCTGGAAACACCATATATTTT.

The chain carries TRBV10-3 and TRBJ2-7; D not resolved. Germline V gene sequence: CDR1 ENHRY, CDR2 SYGVKD. The CDR3 extends over 12 amino acids. Trimming stripped 2 bases from V and 4 bases from J, with 6 bases between. The CDR3 spells CAISEPLYEQYF. The DNA of the CDR3 is TGTGCCATCAGTGAGCCATTGTACGAGCAGTACTTC.

V gene TRBV5-5 combines with J gene TRBJ2-3; 9 positions agree with TRBD2. CDR3 length: 16 residues. V shed 4 bases and J 4 bases; nucleotides not matched to a gene: 10. Germline-derived CDR1 and CDR2 are SGHKS and YYEKEE (reference sequence). CDR3 DNA: TGTGCCAGCAGCGTGGGGACTAGCAGATTAGCAGATACGCAGTATTTT. Amino acids: CASSVGTSRLADTQYF.

This clonotype was counted only a few times. The chain carries TRBV27 and TRBJ2-2, with TRBD2 as a possible D gene (5 bases). Trimming pared 6 bases from V and 2 bases from J, leaving 10 bases between. CDR3 length equals 14 residues. Per germline, CDR1 MNHEY and CDR2 SMNVEV (reference sequence). The DNA of the CDR3 is TGTGCCAGCAGCGGACTGATAAACACCGGGGAGCTGTTTTTT. It translates to CASSGLINTGELFF.

The chain carries TRBV10-3 and TRBJ2-7; D gene unclear. Germline V gene data show CDR1 as ENHRY and CDR2 as SYGVKD. This CDR3 has 14 amino acids. V was pared by 0 bases and J by 2 bases, with 8 bases between. CDR3 DNA sequence: TGTGCCATCAGTGAGTCGTACTCGCCCTACGAGCAGTACTTC. The encoded protein is CAISESYSPYEQYF.